Detailed here is one T cell receptor beta chain. This receptor's antigen is unknown. No much larger clone is present one base from it, and per-base qualities are unavailable. The CDR3 regions of human TCRbeta chains were analyzed by immunosequencing. The study's processing was this. Repertoire TCRs were matched against a reference library of SARS-CoV-2-specific TCRs generated with the MIRA antigen-specificity platform. Breadth meant the fraction of unique TCRs that were SARS-CoV-2-associated, whereas depth meant the fraction of total T cells that were SARS-CoV-2-associated. Using the MIRA data, every spike-specific TCR was mapped to the spike region that the TCR reacted to and assigned to either a CD4 or a CD8 class. Log10-transformed breadth and depth values were compared by one-way ANOVA with Sidak's multiple comparisons tests. The table comes from immuneACCESS by way of TCRdb, which keeps in-frame sequences with V and J called. Part of the clones is missing from these tables; in studies checked, under half for an unresolved V gene and the rest for unknown reasons. For V, J and clone size, that table is used; D and trimming come from the DNA. Across this sample there are under 150,000 clones, with about 79% seen only once. The ten largest make up about 26% of the sample.

The data stem from a study of T cell responses to AZD1222 COVID-19 vaccine (dated by TCRdb to the early 2020s). Study-level background: TCR sequencing was performed for approximately 240 trial participants, of whom around 200 were given two doses of AZD1222 and around 26 were given two doses of MenACWY control vaccine. Enrollment into the trials was organized by age into subgroups of 18-55, 56-69 and 70-plus years, and those subgroups contained approximately 160, 26 and 62 TCR-sequenced participants, respectively. Beyond this particular receptor, the publication reports: In the small 56-69-year group, the increase in depth fell short of significance, most likely because of low power. Conclusions about previously exposed vaccinees are limited because only six or seven AZD1222 recipients were SARS-CoV-2 seropositive at baseline. Reportedly, almost half of the unique spike-specific TCRs recognized epitopes lying outside the regions that are mutated in the B.1.351 and B.1.1.7 variants. No day 14 peak-response samples were available, so repertoires were characterized only after the peak T cell response. Participants were mostly white British, with more females than males. The authors suggested clonal diversity may have been underestimated. After two AZD1222 doses, both the breadth and the depth of spike-specific TCRs were significantly higher than at day 0 and than in MenACWY recipients. CD4 TCRs associated with the vaccine covered the entire spike protein, and the dominant responses were in regions 160-218 and 743-854.

This specimen's time point label, interpreted: about 28 days (+/-7) after the second vaccine dose. AZD1222 recipients given second doses at about 4 weeks or at about 12 weeks were pooled, since spike-specific TCR depth and breadth were not found to differ between the two schedules. The vaccinee samples were drawn from two UK trials, COV001 and COV002, one of which was a single-blind randomized controlled phase 2/3 trial testing AZD1222 (ChAdOx1 nCoV-19) in healthy adults. For TCRbeta chain sequencing, PBMC samples from trial participants were taken at day 0 and at day 28 after the second dose. The specimen comprised peripheral blood, sampled 28 days after the second AZD1222 dose. The source of this sequence is an adult who received the AZD1222 COVID-19 vaccine.

The nucleotides read TGTGCCAGCAGCTTAGAAATAGGAACAGGGGGCGGGAAACTGTTTTTT. This codes for CASSLEIGTGGGKLFF. The receptor chain draws on TRBV7-8 and TRBJ1-4; 9 nucleotides in the junction match TRBD1. Trimmed from V: 1 base; trimmed from J: 11 bases; junction bases lacking a gene match: 11. The CDR3 runs 16 residues from the cysteine to the phenylalanine. CDR3 DNA is the only sequence kept; it has 48 bases, read in frame from the first base. The germline V gene encodes CDR1 SGHVS and CDR2 FQNEAQ.